This T cell receptor beta chain was captured in a study of early T cells in non-severe SARS-CoV-2 infection. This clonotype has a handful of counts. V was trimmed by 4 bases and J by 2 bases, leaving 14 bases between them. Germline V CDR1 and CDR2: MNHNS, SASEGT. CDR3 length: 15 amino acids. TCRdb fed the 5' RACE reads into MiXCR, producing one record per CDR3 protein. The sample records almost 65,000 distinct CDR3 sequences, 4.9% being singletons. This sequence originates from an adult who was a healthcare worker with PCR-confirmed SARS-CoV-2 infection or an uninfected control (not recorded which). V gene TRBV6-1 combines with J gene TRBJ1-1; D possibly corresponds to TRBD1 (5 bases). The sample comprised whole blood. Here the CDR3 reads CASSGREGINTEAFF. DNA of the CDR3: TGTGCCAGCAGTGGGCGCGAGGGGATAAACACTGAAGCTTTCTTT.